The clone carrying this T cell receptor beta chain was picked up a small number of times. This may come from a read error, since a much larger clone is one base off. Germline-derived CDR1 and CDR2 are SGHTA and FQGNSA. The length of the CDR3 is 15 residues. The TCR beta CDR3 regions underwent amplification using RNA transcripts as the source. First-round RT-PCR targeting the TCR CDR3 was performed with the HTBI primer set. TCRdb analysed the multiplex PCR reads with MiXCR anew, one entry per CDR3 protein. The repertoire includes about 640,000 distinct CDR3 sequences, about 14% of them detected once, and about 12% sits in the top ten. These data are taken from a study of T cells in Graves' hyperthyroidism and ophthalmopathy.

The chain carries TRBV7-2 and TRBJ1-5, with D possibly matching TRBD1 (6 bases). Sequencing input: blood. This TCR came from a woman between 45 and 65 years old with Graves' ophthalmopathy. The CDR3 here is CASSHPPGDNQLQHF. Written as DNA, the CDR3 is TGTGCCAGCAGCCACCCCCCCGGGGACAATCAGCTCCAGCATTTT.